The rows below give T cell receptor beta chains drawn from one sample of a study of blood T cell repertoires in COVID-19. Using immunoSEQ multiplex PCR, the repertoire was profiled, and TCRdb retains in-frame clones only, with some absent. The sample has roughly 100,000 clones, under 90% seen once. What was sequenced was peripheral blood. Receptor source: a man older than 75 with acute or convalescent COVID-19. CDR3s leave out the opening cysteine and the closing phenylalanine or tryptophan.

cdr3_aa: ASSTQATNTGELF; v_call: TRBV2; j_call: TRBJ2-2
cdr3_aa: ASSQDPGGYNEQF; v_call: TRBV4-1; j_call: TRBJ2-1
cdr3_aa: ASSLFTANTEAF; v_call: TRBV11-2; j_call: TRBJ1-1
cdr3_aa: ASRANTGTSGADTQY; v_call: TRBV27; j_call: TRBJ2-3
cdr3_aa: ASGGAGLYGYT; v_call: TRBV2; j_call: TRBJ1-2
cdr3_aa: ASSPTATRGYT; v_call: TRBV27; j_call: TRBJ1-2
cdr3_aa: ASSQQDTEAF; v_call: TRBV19; j_call: TRBJ1-1
cdr3_aa: SVWTGNTEAF; v_call: TRBV29-1; j_call: TRBJ1-1
cdr3_aa: ASSERDQETQY; v_call: TRBV2; j_call: TRBJ2-5
cdr3_aa: ASSYSTEDGYT; v_call: TRBV6-6; j_call: TRBJ1-2
cdr3_aa: AWSVWGGKNIQY; v_call: TRBV30; j_call: TRBJ2-4
cdr3_aa: ASSAPTGFGEAF; v_call: TRBV5-6; j_call: TRBJ1-1
cdr3_aa: AWSQSGLYTEAF; v_call: TRBV30; j_call: TRBJ1-1
cdr3_aa: ATSDTGQGGDYTDTQY; v_call: TRBV24-1; j_call: TRBJ2-3
cdr3_aa: ASSSTGVQQPQH; v_call: TRBV28; j_call: TRBJ1-5
cdr3_aa: ASSYHRDVYEQY; v_call: TRBV6-5; j_call: TRBJ2-7
cdr3_aa: ASSPMRGLNEKLF; v_call: TRBV18; j_call: TRBJ1-4
cdr3_aa: ASSLLWHNEQF; v_call: TRBV7-2; j_call: TRBJ2-1
cdr3_aa: ASSPLPAGGYEQY; v_call: TRBV5-4; j_call: TRBJ2-7
cdr3_aa: ASSPFGLEGGFSPLH; v_call: TRBV4-1; j_call: TRBJ1-6
cdr3_aa: ASSLWTGGTAF; v_call: TRBV12-3/TRBV12-4; j_call: TRBJ1-1
cdr3_aa: ASSLVLQKEGQF; v_call: TRBV7-8; j_call: TRBJ2-1